These 5 T cell receptor beta chains were all obtained from the same sample, sequenced in a study of blood T cell repertoires in COVID-19. Using immunoSEQ multiplex PCR, the repertoire was profiled, and TCRdb retains in-frame clones only, with some absent. The data show 250,000 to 350,000 clones, roughly 84% seen once. The sequenced sample was peripheral blood. These receptors all stem from a human donor with COVID-19, enrolled during active disease. The donor label of this sample is uncertain.

The chain recombines TRBV27 with TRBJ2-3, with D possibly TRBD2 on 6 matching bases. The CDR3 covers 15 residues. The V gene lost 4 bases and the J gene lost 2 bases, with 13 bases spanning the gap. CDR1 is MNHEY, CDR2 SMNVEV, per germline (reference sequence). The DNA of the CDR3 is TGTGCCAGCAGTTCCACGTGGGACTTCACAGATACGCAGTATTTT. Translation gives CASSSTWDFTDTQYF.

The rearrangement links TRBV5-1 to TRBJ2-2, with 9 bases aligning to TRBD2. Germline assignment: CDR1 SGHRS and CDR2 YFSETQ. This CDR3 is built from 17 residues. V shed 2 bases, J shed 4 bases, and the junction held 9 bases outside the gene matches. The CDR3 DNA reads TGCGCCAGCAGCTTAAAATTAGCGGGAGAGGGCACCGGGGAGCTGTTTTTT. Protein sequence: CASSLKLAGEGTGELFF.

This rearrangement joins TRBV27 to TRBJ2-4, with TRBD1 as a possible D gene (5 bases). Trimming took 5 bases from V and 0 from J, leaving 11 bases between them. Per the germline V gene, CDR1 is MNHEY and CDR2 is SMNVEV (reference sequence). The CDR3 extends over 15 amino acids. CDR3 loop: CASSGLGVAKNIQYF. The CDR3 DNA follows: TGTGCCAGCAGTGGGTTAGGGGTAGCCAAAAACATTCAGTACTTC.

This sequence joins TRBV6-6 and TRBJ2-7; 8 bases map to TRBD2. V was pared by 2 bases and J by 4 bases, with 7 bases of the junction left unmatched. Germline values: CDR1 MNHNY, CDR2 SVGAGI (reference sequence). CDR3 length: 15 amino acids. The CDR3 here is CASSYKAGAKYEQYF. Here the CDR3 DNA reads TGTGCCAGCAGTTACAAAGCGGGAGCAAAATACGAGCAGTACTTC.

V is TRBV6-5 and J is TRBJ1-6, with 7 bases aligning to TRBD1. Per the germline V gene, CDR1 is MNHEY and CDR2 is SVGAGI. V lost 7 bases and J lost 7; bases outside the gene matches: 10. CDR3 length: 15 amino acids. This CDR3 reads CASTLEGAFNSPLHF. DNA for the CDR3: TGTGCCAGCACCTTGGAGGGGGCGTTCAATTCACCCCTCCACTTT.